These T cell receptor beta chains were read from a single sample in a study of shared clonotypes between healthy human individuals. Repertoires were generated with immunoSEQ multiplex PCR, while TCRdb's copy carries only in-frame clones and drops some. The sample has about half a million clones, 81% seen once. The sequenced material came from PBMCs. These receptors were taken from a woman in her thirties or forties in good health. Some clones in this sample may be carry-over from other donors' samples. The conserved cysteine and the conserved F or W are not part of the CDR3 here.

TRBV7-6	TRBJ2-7	ASSFLGDTSYEQY
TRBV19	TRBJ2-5	ASSMGFGEETQY
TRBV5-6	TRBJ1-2	VSSYERTDHYGYT
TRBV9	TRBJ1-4	ASSVAGGTATNEKLF
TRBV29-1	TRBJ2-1	SASGRGGNEQF
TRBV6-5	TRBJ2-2	ASRRTGHTGELF
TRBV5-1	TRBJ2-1	ASSQGQGLNEQF
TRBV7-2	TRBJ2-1	ASRNPPVSQF
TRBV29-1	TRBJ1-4	SAGQGYEKLF
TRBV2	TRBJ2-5	ASQGATEGTQY
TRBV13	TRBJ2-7	ASSPTLQQGGSYEQY
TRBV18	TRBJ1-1	ASSPGGMNTEAF
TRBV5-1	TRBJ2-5	ASSTLLAGEGETQY
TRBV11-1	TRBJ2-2	ASSLGGEKGGPSTGELF
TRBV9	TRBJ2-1	ASSPSPHNEQF
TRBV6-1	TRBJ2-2	ASSERTGGGGELF
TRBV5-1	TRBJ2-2	ASRLQGVDGELF
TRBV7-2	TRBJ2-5	ASSVTGAETQY
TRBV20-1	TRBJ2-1	SVLLVEQF
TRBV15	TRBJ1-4	ATSRDRTGNEKLF
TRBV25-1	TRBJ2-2	ASSEFGTEDTGELF
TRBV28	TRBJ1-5	ASSPRDRAIQH
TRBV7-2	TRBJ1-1	ASSLDQMNTEAF
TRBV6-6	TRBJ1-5	ASSLGQVGNQPQH
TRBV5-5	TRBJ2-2	ASSPPHLGTGELF
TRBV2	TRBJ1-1	ASSERTAYTEAF
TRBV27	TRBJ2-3	ASSSFRASMEYTQY
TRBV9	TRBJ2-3	ASSRLADMRDTQY
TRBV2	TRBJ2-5	ASTPSRTGGGLETQY
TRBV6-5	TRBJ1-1	ASSRGGHTEAF
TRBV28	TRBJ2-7	ASSPASGTVSYEQY
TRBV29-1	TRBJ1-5	SVGFRVDQPQH
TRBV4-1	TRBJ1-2	ASSLTGTADYGYT
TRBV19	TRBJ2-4	ASRGRTTKRVEYIQY
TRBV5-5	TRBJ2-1	ASSKGLAGGTEQF
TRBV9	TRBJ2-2	ASSVGLAGVNTGELF
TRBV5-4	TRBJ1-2	ASSPDRGTYGYT
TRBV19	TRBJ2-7	ASSHGTGGTYEQY
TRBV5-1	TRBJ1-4	ASSPSGRDEKLF